Shown below are 32 T cell receptor beta chains from a single sample sequenced in a study of blood T cell repertoires in COVID-19. Sequencing used immunoSEQ multiplex PCR; TCRdb keeps in-frame clones, though not all of them. The top ten clones hold around a sixth of a sample with under 80,000 clones, approximately 87% of them seen once. The sample was peripheral blood. The receptors originated from a man at least 80 years old in a cohort sampled during active COVID-19.

The V and J genes are TRBV7-8 and TRBJ1-2; TRBD1 aligns across 8 bases. CDR1 SGHVS and CDR2 FQNEAQ come from the germline V gene. The CDR3 loop spans 16 amino acids. The junction had 8 bases not matched to a gene; V was cut back by 2 bases and J by 3 bases. The CDR3 spells CASSLNGQGVDYGYTF. CDR3 DNA sequence: TGTGCCAGCAGCTTAAACGGACAGGGTGTGGACTATGGCTACACCTTC.

There are a few counts of this clone. This sequence joins TRBV19 and TRBJ1-5; 9 bases line up with TRBD1. The length of the CDR3 is 16 residues. Germline trimming cut 4 bases from V and 4 bases from J; bases unmatched to any gene: 8. CDR1 is LNHDA, CDR2 SQIVND, per germline (reference sequence). CDR3 sequence: CASSTPRQGGNQPQHF. CDR3 coding DNA: TGTGCCAGTAGTACCCCCCGACAGGGGGGGAATCAGCCCCAGCATTTT.

This clone was seen a few times. V and J are TRBV5-1 and TRBJ1-5, with D possibly matching TRBD1 (6 bases). Germline assignment: CDR1 SGHRS and CDR2 YFSETQ. The CDR3 has 15 residues. Trimming removed 0 bases at V and 2 bases at J, with 9 bases between. The DNA for the CDR3 is TGCGCCAGCAGCTTGGCAGGGGTTGGCAATCAGCCCCAGCATTTT. Amino acid sequence: CASSLAGVGNQPQHF.

The rearrangement links TRBV5-8 to TRBJ1-2; 10 bases align to TRBD1. Germline V CDR1 and CDR2: SGHTS, YDEGEE. This CDR3 is 16 amino acids long. V was clipped by 0 bases and J by 2 bases; unmatched bases: 4. CDR3 in amino acids: CASSLDGGQGNYGYTF. The CDR3 region has the DNA TGTGCCAGCAGCTTGGATGGGGGACAGGGGAACTATGGCTACACCTTC.

The rearrangement joins TRBV4-1 to TRBJ2-2, with D tentatively TRBD1 (5 bases). Germline V CDR1 and CDR2: MGHRA, YSYEKL. The CDR3 spans 15 residues. Between the trimmed V and J ends, which lost 2 bases and 6 bases, there was a span of 13 bases. This chain's CDR3 is CASSQPPGFPGELFF. DNA of the CDR3: TGCGCCAGCAGCCAACCCCCAGGGTTCCCCGGGGAGCTGTTTTTT.

V usage is TRBV9 and J usage is TRBJ2-3; TRBD1 is a possible D gene (5 bases). The ends were cut back, 4 bases at V and 4 bases at J, with 10 bases in the middle. The CDR3 is made up of 13 amino acids. Germline loops: CDR1 SGDLS, CDR2 YYNGEE. CDR3 DNA sequence: TGTGCCAGCAGCTTTAGGGGCGCAGATACGCAGTATTTT. This translates into CASSFRGADTQYF.

This rearrangement joins TRBV5-1 to TRBJ2-7; TRBD2 matches 11 bases. Trimming took 4 bases from V and 0 from J; bases not matched to a gene: 12. Germline CDR1 reads SGHRS; CDR2 reads YFSETQ. There are 18 residues in the CDR3. The CDR3 sequence: CASSPLWASGGLSYEQYF. The CDR3 DNA reads as TGCGCCAGCAGCCCCCTTTGGGCTAGCGGGGGGCTCTCCTACGAGCAGTACTTC.

This chain links TRBV6-5 with TRBJ1-1, with 7 positions matching TRBD1. The junction had 11 bases not matched to a gene; V was cut back by 6 bases and J by 4 bases. CDR3 length: 15 amino acids. Germline CDR1 MNHEY, CDR2 SVGAGI. As DNA, the CDR3 is TGTGCCAGCAGAGCCGGGACAGAGAGAGGCACTGAAGCTTTCTTT. Encoded protein: CASRAGTERGTEAFF.

This chain connects TRBV12-3 or TRBV12-4 to TRBJ1-2, with unresolved D. CDR3 length: 12 residues. The ends were cut back, 6 bases at V and 5 bases at J, with 10 bases in the middle. As DNA, the CDR3 is TGTGCCAGCAGCCAATCACGGTATGGCTACACCTTC. This encodes CASSQSRYGYTF.

As DNA, the CDR3 is TGTGCCAGCAGCCAAGTCGTAGGGCGGGGGACCCAGTACTTC. Translating gives CASSQVVGRGTQYF. The V call is TRBV14, the J call TRBJ2-5, with D possibly matching TRBD2 (6 bases). V lost 1 base to trimming and J lost 7 bases, with 13 bases between them. Germline CDR1 is SGHDN and CDR2 is FVKESK. This CDR3 spans 14 amino acids.

In its sample, this clone was seen once. V usage is TRBV19 and J usage is TRBJ1-3; TRBD1 matches at 8 bases. The V gene end was trimmed by 6 bases and the J gene end by 0 bases; junction bases not matched to a gene: 7. This CDR3 is built from 16 residues. Germline V lookup: CDR1 LNHDA, CDR2 SQIVND (reference sequence). The CDR3 DNA sequence: TGTGCCAGTAGCCCAGGGACAGGCTTCTCTGGAAACACCATATATTTT. Translated, it gives CASSPGTGFSGNTIYF. The full variable domain, rest sourced from reference TRBV19 and TRBJ1-3, is DGGITQSPKYLFRKEGQNVTLSCEQNLNHDAMYWYRQDPGQGLRLIYYSQIVNDFQKGDIAEGYSVSREKKESFPLTVTSAQKNPTAFYLCASSPGTGFSGNTIYFGEGSWLTVV.

The chain combines TRBV21-1 with TRBJ2-3; the DNA was not compared with TRBD2, the D call given in the table. TRBV21-1 is shown as a pseudogene. The CDR3 sequence is 16 residues long. The CDR3, as DNA: TGTGCCAGCAGCAAACGGGTCCAAAGTCTAGCAGATACGCAGTATTTT. Protein: CASSKRVQSLADTQYF.

This clone appeared once. This chain links TRBV10-3 with TRBJ2-1; the D gene is possibly TRBD2 (7 bases). Trimming pared 5 bases from V and 2 bases from J, leaving 16 bases between. The CDR3 spans 16 residues. Per germline, CDR1 ENHRY and CDR2 SYGVKD. DNA of the CDR3: TGTGCCATCAGTCATGGGGGGGGCCACCCCTACAATGAGCAGTTCTTC. Protein sequence: CAISHGGGHPYNEQFF.

This clone was seen a single time. The chain has TRBV5-6 and TRBJ1-2; possible D gene TRBD1, 6 bases. This CDR3 region has 13 residues. Trimming cost V 1 base and J 8 bases, with 12 bases left between them. Germline CDR1 is SGHDT and CDR2 is YYEEEE. The CDR3 nucleotides read TGTGCCAGCAGCTTGCCCCGAGGGGGAGGCTACACCTTC. Its translation: CASSLPRGGGYTF.

The chain uses TRBV5-5 and TRBJ1-5; 10 bases agree with TRBD1. Germline V CDR1 and CDR2: SGHKS, YYEKEE (reference sequence). This CDR3 is built from 14 residues. V lost 4 bases, J lost 5 bases, and 3 bases stayed unmatched. CDR3 in amino acids: CASSRQGAYQPQHF. The CDR3 coding sequence is TGTGCCAGCAGCAGACAGGGGGCCTATCAGCCCCAGCATTTT.

Written as DNA, the CDR3 is TGTGCCAGTAGATATTTTATGGAGGGCAGTTTTTCTGAAGCTTTCTTT. The encoded protein is CASRYFMEGSFSEAFF. The chain couples TRBV19 to TRBJ1-1; no clear D. Germline CDR1 reads LNHDA; CDR2 reads SQIVND (reference sequence). This CDR3 contains 16 residues. V was trimmed by 6 bases and J by 6 bases, leaving 23 bases between them.

The chain couples TRBV3-1 (or the pseudogene TRBV3-2) to TRBJ1-3; 10 positions match TRBD1. The V gene end was trimmed by 2 bases and the J gene end by 0 bases; junction bases not matched to a gene: 4. This CDR3 has 17 amino acids. The germline CDR1 and CDR2 sequences are LGHDT and YNNKEL (reference sequence). The DNA for the CDR3 is TGTGCCAGCAGCCAACCGGGACAGGGGAGCTCTGGAAACACCATATATTTT. Amino acid sequence: CASSQPGQGSSGNTIYF.

This sequence joins TRBV19 and TRBJ1-6, with D tentatively TRBD1 (6 bases). Per the germline V gene, CDR1 is LNHDA and CDR2 is SQIVND (reference sequence). V lost 5 bases and J lost 0, with 11 bases in between. The CDR3 has 16 residues. CDR3 nucleotide sequence: TGTGCCAGTAGTCGACAGGATAACTCCTATAATTCACCCCTCCACTTT. Translated: CASSRQDNSYNSPLHF.

The chain combines TRBV5-5 with TRBJ1-5, with a possible D match to TRBD1 (5 bases). V lost 2 bases, J lost 5 bases, and 8 bases lay in between. This CDR3 comprises 13 residues. Germline CDR1 reads SGHKS; CDR2 reads YYEKEE (reference sequence). DNA of the CDR3: TGTGCCAGCAGCTTCCAGGGCGATCAGCCCCAGCATTTT. It specifies CASSFQGDQPQHF.

The gene calls are TRBV7-3 and TRBJ2-5; 10 positions agree with TRBD2. Per the germline V gene, CDR1 is SGHTA and CDR2 is FQGTGA. The CDR3 contains 15 residues. V lost 4 bases to trimming and J lost 0 bases; unmatched junction nucleotides: 2. CDR3 DNA: TGTGCCAGCAGCTCGGGACTAGCGTACCAAGAGACCCAGTACTTC. Encoded protein: CASSSGLAYQETQYF.

This clone was counted a few times. The chain has TRBV28 and TRBJ1-6; D not certain. The CDR3 length is 15 residues. The germline gives CDR1 MDHEN, CDR2 SYDVKM. Trimming removed 5 bases at V and 1 base at J, with 9 bases between. The DNA of the CDR3 is TGTGCCAGCAGTCTCGCACAGTCCTATAATTCACCCCTCCACTTT. Translated, it gives CASSLAQSYNSPLHF.

V gene TRBV5-3 combines with J gene TRBJ2-7, with 8 bases lining up with TRBD2. TRBV5-3 is classed as an ORF, of uncertain function. Trimming at V came to 3 bases and at J to 6 bases, leaving 11 bases not matched to a gene. The CDR3 is 15 residues long. The CDR3 region has the DNA TGTGCCAGAAGCTGGAGGACTAGCCTGTTCATCGAGCAGTACTTC. Amino acid sequence: CARSWRTSLFIEQYF.

This chain links TRBV4-1 with TRBJ1-5; D perhaps matches TRBD1 (5 bases). Germline CDR1 is MGHRA and CDR2 is YSYEKL. V lost 0 bases to trimming and J lost 1 base, with 13 bases between them. The CDR3 consists of 17 residues. The CDR3 nucleotides read TGCGCCAGCAGCCAAGACCCAGTGGGGGGGAGCAATCAGCCCCAGCATTTT. Residues: CASSQDPVGGSNQPQHF.

The V gene is TRBV19, the J gene TRBJ2-2; D is possibly TRBD2 (6 bases). Germline V gene sequence: CDR1 LNHDA, CDR2 SQIVND (reference sequence). The CDR3 contains 15 residues. V lost 2 bases, J lost 0 bases, and 7 bases lay in between. The CDR3, as DNA: TGTGCCAGTAGTATAAGGACTACGAACACCGGGGAGCTGTTTTTT. This sequence encodes CASSIRTTNTGELFF.

This chain links TRBV28 with TRBJ2-5; D possibly corresponds to TRBD2 (5 bases). Trimming removed 3 bases from V and 5 bases from J, with 16 bases in between. The CDR3 is made up of 15 amino acids. CDR1 MDHEN and CDR2 SYDVKM come from the germline V gene. The CDR3 region is CASSFRGTEGETQYF. The CDR3 nucleotides are TGTGCCAGCAGTTTTCGTGGCACCGAGGGCGAGACCCAGTACTTC.

This rearrangement joins TRBV18 to TRBJ1-1; D remains unclear. Trimming cost V 0 bases and J 4 bases, with 15 bases left between them. The CDR3 contains 16 residues. Germline V lookup: CDR1 KGHSH, CDR2 LQKENI. For the CDR3, the DNA is TGTGCCAGCTCACCACCTCCAGGAGGGATGGGCACTGAAGCTTTCTTT. Translation gives CASSPPPGGMGTEAFF.

The chain links TRBV7-2 to TRBJ1-2, with TRBD1 matching 7 bases. Per the germline V gene, CDR1 is SGHTA and CDR2 is FQGNSA. V was clipped by 1 base and J by 3 bases; unmatched bases: 5. The CDR3 spans 15 residues. The CDR3 spells CASSLVTGMYYGYTF. In DNA, the CDR3 is TGTGCCAGCAGCTTAGTGACAGGGATGTACTATGGCTACACCTTC.

This clone was seen at least ten times. The gene calls are TRBV3-1 (or the pseudogene TRBV3-2) and TRBJ1-2, with 8 bases that match TRBD1. The trim removed 4 bases at V and 4 bases at J, leaving 11 bases unmatched. This CDR3 has 16 residues. Germline V gene data show CDR1 as LGHDT and CDR2 as YNNKEL (reference sequence). CDR3 protein: CASSRTHRGLAYGYTF. For the CDR3, the DNA is TGTGCCAGCAGCCGGACCCACAGGGGGTTGGCCTATGGCTACACCTTC.

The chain employs TRBV4-3 and TRBJ2-3; D gene ambiguous. The CDR3 spans 12 residues. The germline CDR1 and CDR2 sequences are LGHNA and YSLEER. The V and J ends lost 0 bases and 14 bases respectively, with 12 bases between them. As DNA, the CDR3 is TGCGCCAGCAGCCAAGATTCCCGCCCGAGGTATTTT. Its protein is CASSQDSRPRYF.

In its sample, this clone was seen once. The chain has TRBV5-8 and TRBJ1-1; possible D gene TRBD1, 5 bases. This CDR3 spans 16 amino acids. V was shortened by 4 bases and J by 4 bases, with 20 bases between the two germline ends. Germline-derived CDR1 and CDR2 are SGHTS and YDEGEE. CDR3 nucleotide sequence: TGTGCCAGCAGCCCTTTGGAGGGCAGGACACGCACTGAAGCTTTCTTT. It encodes CASSPLEGRTRTEAFF. Filled out from reference TRBV5-8 and TRBJ1-1, the complete variable domain reads EAGVTQSPTHLIKTRGQQATLRCSPISGHTSVYWYQQALGLGLQFLLWYDEGEERNRGNFPPRFSGRQFPNYSSELNVNALELEDSALYLCASSPLEGRTRTEAFFGQGTRLTVV.

The chain joins TRBV7-2 to TRBJ2-7; TRBD2 aligns across 10 bases. Germline trimming cut 0 bases from V and 2 bases from J; bases unmatched to any gene: 1. The V gene's germline CDR1 is SGHTA and CDR2 FQGNSA. This CDR3 is 15 amino acids long. The CDR3 spells CASSLALAGAYEQYF. In DNA, the CDR3 is TGTGCCAGCAGCTTAGCGCTAGCGGGGGCCTACGAGCAGTACTTC. The entire variable domain, with the rest obtained from reference TRBV7-2 and TRBJ2-7, is as follows: GAGVSQSPSNKVTEKGKDVELRCDPISGHTALYWYRQSLGQGLEFLIYFQGNSAPDKSGLPSDRFSAERTGGSVSTLTIQRTQQEDSAVYLCASSLALAGAYEQYFGPGTRLTVT.

The chain links TRBV4-1 to TRBJ2-3; 8 bases line up with TRBD1. The CDR3 is made up of 16 amino acids. Trimming at V came to 1 base and at J to 3 bases, leaving 6 bases not matched to a gene. From germline, CDR1 is MGHRA and CDR2 YSYEKL. CDR3 loop: CASSQVRQGATDTQYF. The CDR3 DNA is TGCGCCAGCAGCCAAGTGCGGCAGGGGGCAACAGATACGCAGTATTTT.